This T cell receptor beta chain was documented in a study of T cell clonality in common variable immunodeficiency. This clone was counted a few times. Its antigen is currently unknown. The CDR3 end falls 3 residues outside the read, so it is completed with the germline J gene. Using immunoSEQ multiplex PCR, the repertoire was profiled, and TCRdb retains in-frame clones only, with some absent. The specimen has 45,000 to 60,000 clones, none found just once. General observations from the study: In common variable immunodeficiency, TCR beta chains reportedly carried fewer deletions and N-nucleotide insertions.

The CDR3 extends over 15 amino acids. V was clipped by 5 bases and J by 1 base, with 13 bases between them. CDR1 is SGHAT, CDR2 FQNNGV, per germline. Heparinized whole blood, roughly 4.5 to 8 ml, came from each donor. This clonotype was sampled from a person between 18 and 75 years old in good health. Sample: peripheral blood mononuclear cells. The V gene is TRBV11-2, the J gene TRBJ2-3, with D maybe TRBD2 (5 bases). The CDR3 sequence: CASSLVFGGTDTQYF. CDR3 bases read: TGTGCCAGCAGCCTCGTTTTCGGGGGCACAGATACG.